This is a list of T cell receptor beta chains from one sample in a study of blood T cell repertoires in COVID-19. Produced via immunoSEQ multiplex PCR; TCRdb's table is partial and in-frame only. The table lists 200,000 or so clones, around 80% of them singletons, with approximately 6% in the top ten. Sample: peripheral blood. The source of these receptors is a woman in her 70s with acute or convalescent COVID-19. CDR3s include the opening cysteine and the closing phenylalanine or tryptophan. The D gene is left open where the match is weak. Clone size is shown for a subset of rows, as once, few, many or a class of expanded clone.

abundance,d_gene,j_gene,v_gene,CDR3aa,CDR3nt
NA,NA,TRBJ2-7,TRBV5-1,CASSLDFYFYEQYF,TGCGCCAGCAGCTTAGACTTCTACTTCTACGAGCAGTACTTC
NA,NA,TRBJ1-2,TRBV9,CASSRSHRGDGYTF,TGTGCCAGCAGCCGCTCACACCGCGGGGATGGCTACACCTTC
NA,TRBD2,TRBJ2-5,TRBV19,CASGEGRQETQYF,TGTGCCAGTGGGGAGGGGAGACAGGAGACCCAGTACTTC
NA,TRBD2,TRBJ2-5,TRBV27,CASSMTSGGGGTQYF,TGTGCCAGCAGTATGACTAGCGGCGGAGGGGGGACCCAGTACTTC
NA,NA,TRBJ2-2,TRBV6-5,CAGRALNTGELFF,TGTGCCGGGCGGGCGCTGAACACCGGGGAGCTGTTTTTT
once,TRBD1,TRBJ2-7,TRBV28,CASTETGDEQYF,TGTGCCAGCACCGAGACAGGGGACGAGCAGTACTTC
NA,NA,TRBJ2-5,TRBV5-1,CASSDRFQETQYF,TGCGCCAGCAGCGACAGATTTCAAGAGACCCAGTACTTC
NA,NA,TRBJ2-5,TRBV5-1,CASSLGDQETQYF,TGCGCCAGCAGCCTCGGGGACCAAGAGACCCAGTACTTC
NA,TRBD1,TRBJ1-2,TRBV3-1/TRBV3-2,CASSHWDRGDYGYTF,TGTGCCAGCAGCCACTGGGACAGGGGGGACTATGGCTACACCTTC
NA,TRBD1,TRBJ1-5,TRBV27,CASSPTGGSNQPQHF,TGTGCCAGCAGCCCGACAGGGGGTAGCAATCAGCCCCAGCATTTT
NA,TRBD1,TRBJ2-7,TRBV19,CASSLTGQGSYEQYF,TGTGCCAGTAGTTTAACGGGACAGGGCAGTTACGAGCAGTACTTC
NA,NA,TRBJ1-5,TRBV27,CASRARFPGVPQHF,TGTGCCAGCAGAGCGCGATTTCCCGGCGTGCCCCAGCATTTT
NA,NA,TRBJ1-1,TRBV13,CASSLYPGSNTEAFF,TGTGCCAGCAGCTTATACCCAGGGTCGAACACTGAAGCTTTCTTT
NA,NA,TRBJ1-1,TRBV18,CASSPQRGHTEAFF,TGTGCCAGCTCACCACAGCGGGGGCACACTGAAGCTTTCTTT
NA,TRBD1,TRBJ2-5,TRBV10-3,CAISESRDRPYF,TGTGCCATCAGTGAGTCAAGGGACAGGCCGTACTTC
few,NA,TRBJ1-2,TRBV6-5,CASSYGSILGQGGYTF,TGTGCCAGCAGTTACGGATCGATTTTAGGACAAGGTGGCTACACCTTC
NA,TRBD2,TRBJ2-2,TRBV3-1/TRBV3-2,CASSPRTSGRRPRELFF,TGTGCCAGCAGCCCTCGGACTAGCGGGCGACGCCCCCGGGAGCTGTTTTTT
NA,TRBD1,TRBJ2-1,TRBV3-1/TRBV3-2,CASSTDRGSYNEQFF,TGTGCCAGCAGCACCGACAGGGGGTCCTACAATGAGCAGTTCTTC
NA,TRBD2,TRBJ2-7,TRBV6-6,CASSYPLAGVYEQYF,TGTGCCAGCAGTTACCCCCTAGCGGGAGTCTACGAGCAGTACTTC
NA,TRBD1,TRBJ1-1,TRBV7-9,CASSQQGKNTEAFF,TGTGCCAGCAGTCAACAGGGGAAAAACACTGAAGCTTTCTTT
NA,NA,TRBJ1-1,TRBV15,CATSRDRGPTLEAFF,TGTGCCACCAGCAGAGATAGAGGTCCCACCCTTGAAGCTTTCTTT
once,NA,TRBJ2-1,TRBV2,CASSGTSRPQFF,TGTGCCAGCAGTGGGACTTCCCGCCCCCAGTTCTTC
NA,TRBD2,TRBJ2-1,TRBV5-1,CASSFSLAGVYNEQFF,TGCGCCAGCAGCTTCTCGCTAGCGGGAGTCTACAATGAGCAGTTCTTC
once,NA,TRBJ1-1,TRBV2,CASSAKQGTEAFF,TGTGCCAGCAGTGCGAAACAGGGCACTGAAGCTTTCTTT
NA,TRBD2,TRBJ2-7,TRBV6-6,CASSFSGGSYEQYF,TGTGCCAGCAGCTTTAGCGGGGGGTCCTACGAGCAGTACTTC
NA,NA,TRBJ2-7,TRBV5-1,CASSLVAGTPTYSYEQYF,TGCGCCAGCAGCTTGGTGGCAGGAACCCCTACCTACTCCTACGAGCAGTACTTC
NA,NA,TRBJ2-3,TRBV3-1/TRBV3-2,CASSQDVESGGTDTQYF,TGTGCCAGCAGCCAAGACGTTGAGTCAGGGGGCACAGATACGCAGTATTTT
NA,NA,TRBJ1-6,TRBV6-5,CASSYSGTDYNSPLHF,TGTGCCAGCAGTTACTCCGGAACAGATTATAATTCACCCCTCCACTTT
NA,TRBD2,TRBJ2-3,TRBV4-2,CASSHAGLAGPSTDTQYF,TGTGCCAGCAGCCATGCGGGACTAGCGGGCCCAAGCACAGATACGCAGTATTTT
NA,TRBD2,TRBJ2-7,TRBV30,CAWSSFSAGTYEQYF,TGTGCCTGGAGCTCCTTTTCAGCGGGAACCTACGAGCAGTACTTC
NA,TRBD1,TRBJ2-5,TRBV5-5,CASSLGQAQETQYF,TGTGCCAGCAGCCTCGGACAGGCCCAAGAGACCCAGTACTTC
NA,NA,TRBJ2-7,TRBV3-1/TRBV3-2,CASSQDPGSMRLGSYEQYF,TGTGCCAGCAGCCAAGACCCAGGGTCTATGCGCCTAGGCTCCTACGAGCAGTACTTC
NA,TRBD2,TRBJ2-7,TRBV5-1,CASSSSSGSYYEQYF,TGCGCCAGCAGCTCCTCTAGCGGGAGTTACTACGAGCAGTACTTC
NA,NA,TRBJ1-1,TRBV7-9,CASSPGVGSTEAFF,TGTGCCAGCAGCCCAGGGGTGGGAAGCACTGAAGCTTTCTTT
NA,TRBD1,TRBJ2-7,TRBV28,CASASGTDYEQYF,TGTGCCAGCGCGTCCGGGACAGACTACGAGCAGTACTTC
NA,TRBD2,TRBJ2-1,TRBV30,CAWSATSGQQFF,TGTGCCTGGAGTGCCACTAGCGGGCAGCAGTTCTTC
NA,NA,TRBJ2-7,TRBV2,CASSADGVGGEQYF,TGTGCCAGCAGTGCCGACGGGGTCGGAGGCGAGCAGTACTTC
NA,NA,TRBJ2-7,TRBV19,CASSIGESYEQYF,TGTGCCAGTAGTATCGGGGAATCCTACGAGCAGTACTTC
NA,TRBD2,TRBJ2-1,TRBV29-1,CSVVGALAGDNEQFF,TGCAGCGTTGTTGGGGCACTAGCGGGAGACAATGAGCAGTTCTTC
few,NA,TRBJ2-6,TRBV10-3,CAISPGSHSAGANVLTF,TGTGCCATCAGTCCCGGGTCTCATTCCGCTGGGGCCAACGTCCTGACTTTC
many,TRBD1,TRBJ1-2,TRBV30,CAWSRDSTFYGYTF,TGTGCCTGGAGTCGGGACAGCACGTTCTATGGCTACACCTTC
few,NA,TRBJ1-3,TRBV5-4,CASSFPDNAGNTIYF,TGTGCCAGCAGCTTTCCGGACAACGCTGGAAACACCATATATTTT
NA,TRBD1,TRBJ2-2,TRBV7-3,CASSRGLTGELFF,TGTGCCAGCAGCAGGGGGCTAACCGGGGAGCTGTTTTTT